The source of this TCR beta chain is a study of blood T cells in healthy people across ages. A second PCR of 7 to 11 cycles used a sample-barcoded 5' primer and a J-beta primer mix. Every sample gave at least 3 million paired-end reads containing CDR3. TCRdb processed the 5' RACE reads anew with MiXCR; each CDR3 protein has one entry. The data contain 1.5 million to 2 million distinct CDR3 sequences, 28% of them singletons. The CDR3 is 10 residues long. Germline V CDR1 and CDR2: SQVTM, ANQGSEA. Trimming pared 6 bases from V and 7 bases from J, leaving 9 bases between. This clonotype has more than one count but fewer than ten.

Sequenced material: blood. The chain recombines TRBV29-1 with TRBJ1-1; tentatively, D is TRBD1 (5 bases). This receptor was taken from a woman aged 25 to 45 in good health. CDR3 bases: TGCAGCGTGGGGGGAGTTGAAGCTTTCTTT. Its translation is CSVGGVEAFF.